The source of this TCR beta chain is a study of blood T cell repertoires in COVID-19. On the study more broadly: Sites across the United States, Italy and Spain contributed samples from acute and convalescent COVID-19.

The method was immunoSEQ multiplex PCR; TCRdb's version includes in-frame clones alone and lacks a portion of them. The sample records 100,000 to 120,000 clones, less than 85% being singletons. The CDR3 length is 15 residues. The germline CDR1 and CDR2 sequences are MNHEY and SVGEGT. Trimming cost V 1 base and J 3 bases, with 9 bases left between them. The rearrangement links TRBV6-2 or TRBV6-3 to TRBJ2-2, with D perhaps TRBD1 (6 bases). The sample comprised peripheral blood. This TCR was recovered from a human donor in a cohort sampled during active COVID-19. CDR3 sequence reads: CASSYLGADTGELFF. The CDR3 nucleotides are TGTGCCAGCAGTTACTTGGGGGCGGACACCGGGGAGCTGTTTTTT.